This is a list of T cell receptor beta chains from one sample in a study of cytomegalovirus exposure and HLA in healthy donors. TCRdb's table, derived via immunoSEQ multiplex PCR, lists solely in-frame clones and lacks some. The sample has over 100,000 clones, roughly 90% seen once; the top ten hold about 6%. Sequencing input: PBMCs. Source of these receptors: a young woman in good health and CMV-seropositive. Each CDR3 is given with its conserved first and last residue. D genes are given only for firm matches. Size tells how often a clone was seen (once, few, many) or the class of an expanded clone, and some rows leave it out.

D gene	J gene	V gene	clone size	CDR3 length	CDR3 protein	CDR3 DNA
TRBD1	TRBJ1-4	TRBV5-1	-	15	CASSLRGPTNEKLFF	TGCGCCAGCAGCTTAAGGGGGCCAACTAATGAAAAACTGTTTTTT
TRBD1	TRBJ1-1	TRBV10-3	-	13	CAISGGASTEAFF	TGTGCCATATCAGGGGGCGCGTCCACTGAAGCTTTCTTT
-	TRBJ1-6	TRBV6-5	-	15	CASRKGSSYNSPLHF	TGTGCCAGCAGGAAAGGGAGCTCCTATAATTCACCCCTCCACTTT
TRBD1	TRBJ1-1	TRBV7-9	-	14	CASSSGQGNIEAFF	TGTGCCAGCAGCTCCGGACAGGGAAACATTGAAGCTTTCTTT
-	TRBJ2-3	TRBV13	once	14	CASSLGSGTDTQYF	TGTGCCAGCAGCTTAGGATCGGGCACAGATACGCAGTATTTT
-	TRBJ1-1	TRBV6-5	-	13	CASSYYGGAEAFF	TGTGCCAGCAGTTACTATGGGGGGGCTGAAGCTTTCTTT
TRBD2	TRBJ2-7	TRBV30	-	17	CAWSSLAGGPTFYEQYF	TGTGCCTGGAGTTCGCTAGCGGGAGGGCCGACATTCTACGAGCAGTACTTC
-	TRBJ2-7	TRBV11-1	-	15	CASSLAQSVPYEQYF	TGTGCCAGCAGCTTAGCACAAAGTGTTCCCTACGAGCAGTACTTC
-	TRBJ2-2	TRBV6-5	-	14	CASSWGQNTGELFF	TGTGCCAGCAGTTGGGGACAGAACACCGGGGAGCTGTTTTTT
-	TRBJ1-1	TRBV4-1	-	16	CASSQAPGDLNTEAFF	TGCGCCAGCAGCCAAGCCCCGGGGGACCTGAACACTGAAGCTTTCTTT
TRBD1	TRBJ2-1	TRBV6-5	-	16	CASSLGYRGPYNEQFF	TGTGCCAGCAGTTTAGGTTACAGGGGTCCCTACAATGAGCAGTTCTTC
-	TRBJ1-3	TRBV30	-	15	CAWGGRGISGNTIYF	TGTGCCTGGGGAGGCCGGGGGATCTCTGGAAACACCATATATTTT
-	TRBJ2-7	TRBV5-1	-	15	CASTQGLAASYEQYF	TGCGCCAGCACCCAGGGGCTAGCGGCCTCCTACGAGCAGTACTTC
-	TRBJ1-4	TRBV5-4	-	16	CASSPGTQSRGEKLFF	TGTGCCAGCAGCCCCGGGACACAGAGTAGGGGTGAAAAACTGTTTTTT
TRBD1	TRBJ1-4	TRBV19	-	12	CASSMLQGKLFF	TGTGCCAGTAGTATGCTACAGGGGAAACTGTTTTTT
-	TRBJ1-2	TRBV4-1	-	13	CASSQGRRYGYTF	TGCGCCAGCAGCCAAGGGCGGAGATATGGCTACACCTTC
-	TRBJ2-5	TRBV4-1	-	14	CASSQGQVEETQYF	TGCGCCAGCAGCCAAGGTCAGGTCGAAGAGACCCAGTACTTC
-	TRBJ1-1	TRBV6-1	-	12	CASSAGNTEAFF	TGTGCCAGCAGTGCCGGTAACACTGAAGCTTTCTTT
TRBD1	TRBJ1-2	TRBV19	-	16	CASSIDLTGTNYGYTF	TGTGCCAGTAGTATAGACTTGACAGGGACTAACTATGGCTACACCTTC
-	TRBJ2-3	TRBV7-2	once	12	CASSPRTDTQYF	TGTGCCAGCAGCCCTCGCACAGATACGCAGTATTTT
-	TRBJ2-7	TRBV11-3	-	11	CASSSPGEQYF	TGTGCCAGCAGCTCGCCGGGCGAGCAGTACTTC
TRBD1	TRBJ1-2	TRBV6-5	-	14	CASSSETGGNGYTF	TGTGCCAGCAGTTCCGAGACAGGGGGCAATGGCTACACCTTC
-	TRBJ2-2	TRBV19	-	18	CASSNGSPGTWATGELFF	TGTGCCAGTAGCAATGGGTCACCCGGGACATGGGCAACCGGGGAGCTGTTTTTT
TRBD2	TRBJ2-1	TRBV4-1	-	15	CASSSGLGPYNEQFF	TGCGCCAGCAGCTCGGGACTAGGACCCTACAATGAGCAGTTCTTC
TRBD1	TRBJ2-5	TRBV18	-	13	CASSPTPGGVPYF	TGTGCCAGCTCACCCACCCCAGGGGGAGTCCCGTACTTC
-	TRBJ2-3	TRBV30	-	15	CAWSGSQGYADTQYF	TGTGCCTGGAGTGGCTCCCAGGGGTACGCAGATACGCAGTATTTT
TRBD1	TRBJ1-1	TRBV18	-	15	CASSPGTGVGTEAFF	TGTGCCAGCTCACCAGGGACAGGGGTGGGTACTGAAGCTTTCTTT
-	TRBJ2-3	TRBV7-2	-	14	CASSLVRVGDTQYF	TGTGCCAGCAGTTTAGTGCGGGTGGGGGATACGCAGTATTTT
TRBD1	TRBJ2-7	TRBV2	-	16	CASRIRDRGRPYEQYF	TGTGCCAGCAGGATCCGGGACAGGGGTCGCCCCTACGAGCAGTACTTC
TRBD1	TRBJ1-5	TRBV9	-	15	CASSVEGTGDQPQHF	TGTGCCAGCAGCGTAGAAGGGACAGGGGATCAGCCCCAGCATTTT
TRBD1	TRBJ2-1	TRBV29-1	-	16	CSVELMDRAVYNEQFF	TGCAGCGTTGAACTCATGGACAGGGCGGTCTACAATGAGCAGTTCTTC
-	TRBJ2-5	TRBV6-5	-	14	CASSYGQSQETQYF	TGTGCCAGCAGTTACGGGCAGTCCCAAGAGACCCAGTACTTC
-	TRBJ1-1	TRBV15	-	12	CATSRVGGRAFF	TGTGCCACCAGCAGGGTCGGGGGAAGAGCTTTCTTT
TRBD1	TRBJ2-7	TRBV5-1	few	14	CASSGQGAGYEQYF	TGCGCCAGCAGCGGACAGGGGGCGGGCTACGAGCAGTACTTC
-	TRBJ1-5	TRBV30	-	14	CAWSRENDNQPQHF	TGTGCCTGGAGTAGAGAGAATGACAATCAGCCCCAGCATTTT
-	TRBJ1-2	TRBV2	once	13	CASSSGPDYGYTF	TGTGCCAGCAGTAGTGGGCCTGACTATGGCTACACCTTC
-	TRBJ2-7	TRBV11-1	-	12	CASSLTRNEQYF	TGTGCCAGCAGCCTCACTAGAAACGAGCAGTACTTC
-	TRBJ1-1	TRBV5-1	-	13	CASSLGGQNEAFF	TGCGCCAGCAGCTTGGGGGGGCAGAATGAAGCTTTCTTT
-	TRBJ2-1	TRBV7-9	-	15	CASSLVYGDDNEQFF	TGTGCCAGCAGCTTAGTTTACGGGGATGACAATGAGCAGTTCTTC
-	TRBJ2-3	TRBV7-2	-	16	CASSLDGGISTDTQYF	TGTGCCAGCAGCTTAGATGGCGGGATTAGCACAGATACGCAGTATTTT
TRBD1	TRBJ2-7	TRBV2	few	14	CASTRTGGSYEQYF	TGTGCCAGCACCAGGACAGGGGGCAGTTACGAGCAGTACTTC
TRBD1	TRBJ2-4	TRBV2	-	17	CASSGQGKALAKNIQYF	TGTGCCAGCAGCGGACAGGGGAAGGCACTAGCCAAAAACATTCAGTACTTC
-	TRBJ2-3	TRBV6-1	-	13	CASRGDFTDTQYF	TGTGCCAGCAGAGGGGACTTCACAGATACGCAGTATTTT